The next 20 T cell receptor beta chains were all read from a single sample in a study of siplizumab effects on memory and regulatory T cells. Sequenced by immunoSEQ multiplex PCR; TCRdb stores in-frame clones only, minus some. The data hold over 90,000 clones, with about 94% observed a single time. Sample: CD4+ T cells sorted from blood. The receptor source for this set is a human donor in good health.

The chain links TRBV27 to TRBJ1-2, with 7 bases identical to TRBD1. This CDR3 is built from 13 residues. Trimming cost V 6 bases and J 5 bases; bases outside gene matches: 6. Germline CDR1 is MNHEY and CDR2 is SMNVEV (reference sequence). In DNA form, the CDR3 reads TGTGCCAGCAGCCGACAGGGAGGTTATGGCTACACCTTC. Translated, it gives CASSRQGGYGYTF.

The chain couples TRBV6-6 to TRBJ2-5; 7 positions match TRBD2. This CDR3 has 14 residues. Germline CDR1 MNHNY, CDR2 SVGAGI (reference sequence). J gave up 0 bases and V 3 bases, and 1 base lay outside the gene matches. In DNA form, the CDR3 reads TGTGCCAGCAGTTATGGGACTAACCAAGAGACCCAGTACTTC. Translating it yields CASSYGTNQETQYF.

This chain links TRBV30 with TRBJ1-5; the D gene is possibly TRBD1 (5 bases). The V end was cut by 2 bases, the J end by 0 bases, with 11 bases between. CDR1 is GTSNPN, CDR2 SVGIG, per germline (reference sequence). This CDR3 has 15 residues. CDR3 nucleotides: TGTGCCTGGAGTCAAGACAGCCATAGCAATCAGCCCCAGCATTTT. Residues: CAWSQDSHSNQPQHF. The full variable domain, completed using reference TRBV30 and TRBJ1-5, is SQTIHQWPATLVQPVGSPLSLECTVEGTSNPNLYWYRQAAGRGLQLLFYSVGIGQISSEVPQNLSASRPQDRQFILSSKKLLLSDSGFYLCAWSQDSHSNQPQHFGDGTRLSIL.

V usage is TRBV27 and J usage is TRBJ2-7; possibly TRBD1 or TRBD2 for D (5 bases each). Looked up from germline, CDR1 is MNHEY and CDR2 is SMNVEV (reference sequence). V lost 10 bases and J 3 bases, leaving 10 bases between the germline ends. This CDR3 is built from 11 residues. CDR3 nucleotides: TGTGCCACAGGGACCGGCTACGAGCAGTACTTC. It codes for CATGTGYEQYF.

This clone was detected a few times. DNA of the CDR3: TGTGCCAGCAGCTCAGTAGCCCCGAACACTGAAGCTTTCTTT. Amino acid sequence: CASSSVAPNTEAFF. The chain links TRBV6-1 to TRBJ1-1; D call uncertain. With 6 bases removed from V and 1 base from J, the gap between germline ends came to 12 bases. The CDR3 sequence is 14 residues long. Germline V lookup: CDR1 MNHNS, CDR2 SASEGT.

The chain combines TRBV20-1 with TRBJ2-5; no clear D. The J call may be wrong; the DNA end is better matched by TRBJ2-7. This CDR3 contains 11 residues. Looked up from germline, CDR1 is DFQATT and CDR2 is SNEGSKA (reference sequence). CDR3 in amino acids: CSASPSDEQYF. The CDR3 nucleotides read TGCAGTGCTAGTCCCTCTGACGAGCAGTACTTC.

The V and J genes are TRBV6-1 and TRBJ1-2; unclear D gene. From germline, CDR1 is MNHNS and CDR2 SASEGT. With 4 bases removed from V and 6 bases from J, the gap between germline ends came to 18 bases. This CDR3 region has 15 residues. The CDR3 loop is CASSGQDGGVDGYTF. The CDR3 DNA sequence: TGTGCCAGCAGTGGCCAGGACGGTGGGGTCGATGGCTACACCTTC.

This chain uses TRBV5-1 with TRBJ2-2, with D perhaps being TRBD1 or TRBD2 (5 bases each). In germline, CDR1 is SGHRS, CDR2 YFSETQ. The CDR3 runs to 14 residues. V lost 4 bases and J lost 0, with 7 bases in between. The CDR3 spells CASSGGSNTGELFF. CDR3 in DNA: TGCGCCAGCAGCGGGGGATCGAACACCGGGGAGCTGTTTTTT.

V is TRBV28 and J is TRBJ2-3; D perhaps matches TRBD1 (8 bases). The germline CDR1 and CDR2 sequences are MDHEN and SYDVKM. Trimming took 5 bases from V and 4 from J, leaving 19 bases between them. This CDR3 contains 16 residues. CDR3 sequence reads: CASSHPRTGRADTQYF. CDR3 sequence (DNA): TGTGCCAGCAGTCATCCCAGGACAGGGAGGGCAGATACGCAGTATTTT.

J is TRBJ2-7 and V is TRBV30; 7 bases map to TRBD1. From germline, CDR1 is GTSNPN and CDR2 SVGIG (reference sequence). Trimming cost V 4 bases and J 1 base; bases outside gene matches: 4. The CDR3 sequence is 13 residues long. DNA of the CDR3: TGTGCCTGGATAAACAGGGGTTCCTACGAGCAGTACTTC. This encodes CAWINRGSYEQYF. Drawing the rest from reference TRBV30 and TRBJ2-7, the complete variable domain is SQTIHQWPATLVQPVGSPLSLECTVEGTSNPNLYWYRQAAGRGLQLLFYSVGIGQISSEVPQNLSASRPQDRQFILSSKKLLLSDSGFYLCAWINRGSYEQYFGPGTRLTVT.

This chain uses TRBV10-1 with TRBJ2-7, with 12 bases identical to TRBD1. This CDR3 contains 14 residues. From germline, CDR1 is WNHNN and CDR2 SYGVQD (reference sequence). With V trimmed by 5 bases and J by 7 bases, 6 bases remained unmatched. In DNA, the CDR3 is TGCGCCAGCAGTCCGGGACAGGGGGCGCGGGAGCAGTACTTC. Translating gives CASSPGQGAREQYF.

This chain links TRBV28 with TRBJ1-1; TRBD1 might be the D (6 bases). The germline CDR1 and CDR2 sequences are MDHEN and SYDVKM. The CDR3 contains 15 residues. V lost 5 bases, J lost 0 bases, and 13 bases lay in between. CDR3 sequence (DNA): TGTGCCAGCAGTCGGGAGACAGGACTGAACACTGAAGCTTTCTTT. It specifies CASSRETGLNTEAFF.

This clone was seen just once. CDR3 sequence: CASSPRTSGRGDEQFF. The DNA of the CDR3 is TGTGCCAGTAGTCCGAGGACTAGCGGGAGAGGGGATGAGCAGTTCTTC. The chain couples TRBV19 to TRBJ2-1, with 13 bases fitting TRBD2. After removal of 5 bases from V and 8 bases from J, the junction contained 9 bases not matched to a gene. Germline CDR1 LNHDA, CDR2 SQIVND (reference sequence). The CDR3 is 16 residues long.

The chain combines TRBV7-9 with TRBJ2-6; the D gene is possibly TRBD1 (6 bases). Trimming removed 9 bases from V and 4 bases from J, with 13 bases in between. Germline CDR1 is SEHNR and CDR2 is FQNEAQ (reference sequence). The CDR3 is made up of 14 amino acids. In nucleotides, the CDR3 is TGTGCCAGAGAGACAGGATCCGGGGCCAACGTCCTGACTTTC. Amino acid sequence: CARETGSGANVLTF. Full variable domain (missing parts from reference TRBV7-9 and TRBJ2-6): DTGVSQNPRHKITKRGQNVTFRCDPISEHNRLYWYRQTLGQGPEFLTYFQNEAQLEKSRLLSDRFSAERPKGSFSTLEIQRTEQGDSAMYLCARETGSGANVLTFGAGSRLTVL.

The chain has TRBV11-2 and TRBJ2-1; 7 bases fit TRBD2. In germline, CDR1 is SGHAT, CDR2 FQNNGV. The length of the CDR3 is 16 residues. Trimming cost V 2 bases and J 0 bases; bases outside gene matches: 4. CDR3 sequence (DNA): TGTGCCAGCAGCTTAACCGGCGGGAGCTCCTACAATGAGCAGTTCTTC. Amino acids: CASSLTGGSSYNEQFF.

The chain carries TRBV29-1 and TRBJ1-1; D might be TRBD1 (5 bases). The CDR3 sequence is 12 residues long. V dropped 4 bases and J dropped 8 bases, with 14 bases sitting between them. In germline, CDR1 is SQVTM, CDR2 ANQGSEA. CDR3 in amino acids: CSVGVLTAEAFF. The CDR3, as DNA: TGCAGCGTTGGGGTACTGACAGCCGAAGCTTTCTTT.

This chain links TRBV18 with TRBJ2-5, with 10 bases fitting TRBD2. The CDR3 covers 15 residues. Trimming at V came to 2 bases and at J to 4 bases, leaving 4 bases not matched to a gene. CDR1 and CDR2 (germline): KGHSH, LQKENI. DNA of the CDR3: TGTGCCAGCTCACCAGCCGGGACTAGCGTAGAGACCCAGTACTTC. Amino acid sequence: CASSPAGTSVETQYF. Full variable domain (remainder filled in from reference TRBV18 and TRBJ2-5): NAGVMQNPRHLVRRRGQEARLRCSPMKGHSHVYWYRQLPEEGLKFMVYLQKENIIDESGMPKERFSAEFPKEGPSILRIQQVVRGDSAAYFCASSPAGTSVETQYFGPGTRLLVL.

This chain joins TRBV2 and TRBJ2-2, with D uncertain. Trimming stripped 10 bases from V and 0 bases from J, with 18 bases between. The CDR3 length is 16 residues. Germline loops: CDR1 SNHLY, CDR2 FYNNEI. The CDR3 region has the DNA TGTGCCATCAATTCCCAAGAATTTGCGAACACCGGGGAGCTGTTTTTT. Translating gives CAINSQEFANTGELFF.

The gene calls are TRBV7-8 and TRBJ2-7; D gene unclear. Trimming stripped 3 bases from V and 0 bases from J, with 15 bases between. From germline, CDR1 is SGHVS and CDR2 FQNEAQ. The CDR3 runs 16 residues. The CDR3 region is CASSLKTDPTSYEQYF. DNA of the CDR3: TGTGCCAGCAGCTTGAAGACGGACCCCACCTCCTACGAGCAGTACTTC.

This chain's CDR3 is CASSIEPVLGVSGEQYF. CDR3 nucleotide sequence: TGTGCCAGTAGTATAGAGCCAGTCCTGGGCGTATCGGGCGAGCAGTACTTC. The chain couples TRBV19 to TRBJ2-7; D remains unclear. V was shortened by 0 bases and J by 6 bases, with 21 bases between the two germline ends. The CDR3 length is 17 residues. Germline V CDR1 and CDR2: LNHDA, SQIVND (reference sequence).